This T cell receptor beta chain was recovered during a study of beta chain features in type 1 diabetes. Study-wide results and caveats: In every one of the four CD4+ subsets, TCRB CDR3s were moderately but significantly shorter in Type 1 diabetes patients.

Expressed TCRB transcripts were sequenced because the isolated RNA had all been reverse transcribed beforehand. The data were produced by immunoSEQ multiplex PCR, yet TCRdb's version contains in-frame clones alone and is incomplete. The sample gives a few hundred thousand clones, less than 30% of which show up once; around 0.013% is in the top ten. V dropped 1 base and J dropped 2; count of bases not matched to a gene: 2. Germline V gene lookup returns CDR1 SGHAT and CDR2 FQNNGV. The CDR3 is 15 residues long. In this sample, this clone turned up a few times. What it binds is unknown. The sequencing sample was made of naive CD4+ T cells from blood. The origin of this receptor is a woman between 25 and 40 years old with type 1 diabetes. V usage is TRBV11-2 and J usage is TRBJ2-1, with TRBD2 matching over 7 bases. The CDR3 loop reads CASSLGLAPYNEQFF. The CDR3 DNA is TGTGCCAGCAGCTTAGGACTAGCCCCCTACAATGAGCAGTTCTTC.